The 13 T cell receptor beta chains listed next were all sequenced from one sample in a study of T cell clonality in common variable immunodeficiency. Assay: immunoSEQ multiplex PCR; the TCRdb copy retains only in-frame clones and omits some. The sample presents 30,000 to 40,000 clones, none singletons. Their target antigens are unknown. Findings of the study overall: Common variable immunodeficiency TCR beta sequences reportedly had fewer deletions and N-nucleotide insertions.

Sequenced sample: peripheral blood mononuclear cells. The source is a human donor with common variable immunodeficiency.

With regard to this clone: The CDR3 end falls 3 residues outside the read, so it is completed with the germline J gene. The chain recombines TRBV7-9 with TRBJ2-7; 11 nucleotides align to TRBD2. With V trimmed by 3 bases and J by 0 bases, 1 base remained unmatched. Per germline, CDR1 SEHNR and CDR2 FQNEAQ (reference sequence). The CDR3 spans 15 residues. The chain's CDR3 is CASSFGTSGSYEQYF. Incomplete CDR3 DNA: TGTGCCAGCAGCTTCGGGACTAGCGGCTCCTACGAG. Full variable domain (outside the CDR3, taken from reference TRBV7-9 and TRBJ2-7): DTGVSQNPRHKITKRGQNVTFRCDPISEHNRLYWYRQTLGQGPEFLTYFQNEAQLEKSRLLSDRFSAERPKGSFSTLEIQRTEQGDSAMYLCASSFGTSGSYEQYFGPGTRLTVT.

This clone showed up many times. Read data end 3 residues before the CDR3 end; the end is taken from the germline J gene. V is TRBV7-2 and J is TRBJ1-2; D perhaps matches TRBD1 (6 bases). Germline CDR1 and CDR2: SGHTA and FQGNSA. The CDR3 length is 15 residues. Deletions cut 5 bases from V and 4 bases from J, with 17 bases between. The CDR3 spells CASSPRGQRGYGYTF. The sequenced CDR3 bases are TGTGCCAGCAGCCCGCGAGGACAGCGTGGCTATGGC.

On this clone: From the germline J gene comes the end of the CDR3, since the read stops 3 residues before it. This chain uses TRBV19 with TRBJ2-5; TRBD2 matches at 10 bases. Germline V gives CDR1 LNHDA, CDR2 SQIVND (reference sequence). Germline trimming cut 5 bases from V and 4 bases from J; bases unmatched to any gene: 10. This CDR3 region has 16 residues. CDR3 DNA, as far as it was read: TGTGCCAGTAGTGCGACTAGCGGGTTGCTAAGAGAGACC. Its protein is CASSATSGLLRET. The whole CDR3 protein reads CASSATSGLLRETQYF. Variable domain in full (rest from reference TRBV19 and TRBJ2-5): DGGITQSPKYLFRKEGQNVTLSCEQNLNHDAMYWYRQDPGQGLRLIYYSQIVNDFQKGDIAEGYSVSREKKESFPLTVTSAQKNPTAFYLCASSATSGLLRETQYFGPGTRLLVL.

Concerning this clone itself: The read terminates 3 residues before the CDR3 end, so the remaining end is supplied by the germline J gene. The chain combines TRBV7-2 with TRBJ2-7, with 10 bases aligning to TRBD2. Germline lookup yields CDR1 SGHTA and CDR2 FQGNSA. The J segment lost 4 bases and the V segment lost 5 bases, leaving 5 bases of the junction unmatched. This CDR3 has 14 amino acids. CDR3 DNA, as far as it was read: TGTGCCAGCAGCCCACCGGGACTAGCGTACGAG. Residues: CASSPPGLAYE. The entire CDR3 reads CASSPPGLAYEQYF. The full variable domain, with the rest looked up from reference TRBV7-2 and TRBJ2-7, is GAGVSQSPSNKVTEKGKDVELRCDPISGHTALYWYRQSLGQGLEFLIYFQGNSAPDKSGLPSDRFSAERTGGSVSTLTIQRTQQEDSAVYLCASSPPGLAYEQYFGPGTRLTVT.

Many counts were recorded for this clone. Read sequence stops 3 residues before the CDR3 end, and the germline J gene provides the missing end. The genes are TRBV6-1 and TRBJ2-2; D may be TRBD1 (5 bases). V was pared by 2 bases and J by 7 bases, with 5 bases between. Germline V lookup: CDR1 MNHNS, CDR2 SASEGT. The CDR3 spans 12 residues. The CDR3 is CASSEQGGELFF. The CDR3 DNA, read in part, is TGTGCCAGCAGTGAACAGGGCGGGGAG.

This clone rates as medium-sized (0.01 to 0.1%). The CDR3 reads CSATSGTAYEQYF. The CDR3 bases that were read are TGCAGTGCAACCTCCGGGACAGCCTACGAG. The genes are TRBV20-1 and TRBJ2-7, with TRBD1 matching 7 bases. The missing CDR3 end, 3 residues past where the read stops, is filled in from the germline J gene. Germline-derived CDR1 and CDR2 are DFQATT and SNEGSKA (reference sequence). This CDR3 spans 13 amino acids. With 6 bases clipped from V and 2 bases from J, the junction kept 7 bases outside the gene matches.

In its sample, this clone was seen many times. The read terminates 3 residues before the CDR3 end, so the remaining end is supplied by the germline J gene. The chain joins TRBV20-1 to TRBJ2-3; no clear D gene. Germline assignment: CDR1 DFQATT and CDR2 SNEGSKA (reference sequence). V lost 4 bases to trimming and J lost 2 bases, with 4 bases between them. This CDR3 is built from 11 residues. CDR3 bases read: TGCAGTGCTACCGTCACAGATACG. Amino acid sequence: CSATVTDT. The CDR3 in full is CSATVTDTQYF.

In its sample, this clone was seen a few times. The CDR3 is cut off 3 residues early in the read; its end comes from the germline J gene. The chain couples TRBV10-3 to TRBJ2-1; 7 bases line up with TRBD2. The CDR3 contains 13 residues. J lost 6 bases, V lost 4 bases, and 3 bases had no gene match. The germline V gene encodes CDR1 ENHRY and CDR2 SYGVKD. The part of the CDR3 DNA that was read is TGTGCCATCAGTGCCGGGACTACCAATGAG. Its translation is CAISAGTTNE. The CDR3 as a whole reads CAISAGTTNEQFF.

By its share, this clone is medium-sized. The read gets to within 3 residues of the CDR3 end, and the germline J gene fills in the rest. The sample carries other DNA sequences with the same CDR3. The rearrangement joins TRBV11-3 to TRBJ2-1; D is possibly TRBD1 (5 bases). Germline CDR1 is SGHNT and CDR2 is YENEEA. This CDR3 is 13 amino acids long. The V and J ends lost 6 bases and 6 bases respectively, with 12 bases between them. CDR3 DNA (partial): TGTGCCAGCAGTCCTCAGCAGGGCAATGAG. This encodes CASSPQQGNE. The CDR3, in full, reads CASSPQQGNEQFF.

This clone was seen more than once but under ten times. The CDR3 end lies 3 residues beyond the end of the read and is filled in from the germline J gene. The rearrangement joins TRBV7-8 to TRBJ1-1; tentatively, D is TRBD1 (5 bases). There are 12 residues in the CDR3. Per the germline V gene, CDR1 is SGHVS and CDR2 is FQNEAQ. CDR3 protein: CASSSGHMVAFF. The DNA read from the CDR3 is TGTGCCAGCAGCTCCGGACATATGGTA. The variable domain in full, with the rest retrieved from reference TRBV7-8 and TRBJ1-1, is GAGVSQSPRYKVAKRGQDVALRCDPISGHVSLFWYQQALGQGPEFLTYFQNEAQLDKSGLPSDRFFAERPEGSVSTLKIQRTQQEDSAVYLCASSSGHMVAFFGQGTRLTVV.

This clone was seen many times. The read ends 3 residues before the CDR3 terminus; that terminus is restored from the germline J gene. The chain joins TRBV29-1 to TRBJ2-1; 13 positions agree with TRBD2. CDR1 is SQVTM, CDR2 ANQGSEA, per germline. This CDR3 is built from 20 residues. V lost 0 bases to trimming and J lost 6 bases; unmatched junction nucleotides: 17. The part of the CDR3 DNA that was read is TGCAGCGTTGAAGATCATCCGACTAGCGGGAGGTTCGGTCCGGGCAATGAG. This translates into CSVEDHPTSGRFGPGNE. The full CDR3 sequence reads CSVEDHPTSGRFGPGNEQFF.

In its sample, this clone was seen a few times. With the read ending 3 residues before the CDR3 end, the germline J gene is used to fill in that end. The rearrangement joins TRBV2 to TRBJ2-7; 9 positions agree with TRBD1. CDR1 is SNHLY, CDR2 FYNNEI, per germline. After removal of 6 bases from V and 2 bases from J, the junction contained 20 bases not matched to a gene. The CDR3 contains 19 residues. CDR3 amino acids: CASSRTPGQGFTVAYEQYF. The CDR3 DNA, read in part, is TGTGCCAGCAGCCGAACCCCGGGACAGGGATTCACCGTCGCCTACGAG. The full variable domain, rest sourced from reference TRBV2 and TRBJ2-7, is EPEVTQTPSHQVTQMGQEVILRCVPISNHLYFYWYRQILGQKVEFLVSFYNNEISEKSEIFDDQFSVERPDGSNFTLKIRSTKLEDSAMYFCASSRTPGQGFTVAYEQYFGPGTRLTVT.

This clone has ten or more counts. The read ends 3 residues shy of where the CDR3 ends; the end is completed using the germline J gene. The chain combines TRBV7-6 with TRBJ2-3; 8 bases align to TRBD1. Per germline, CDR1 SGHVS and CDR2 FNYEAQ. V shed 5 bases and J 2 bases; nucleotides not matched to a gene: 6. The CDR3 sequence is 15 residues long. Here the CDR3 reads CASSSGQGVTDTQYF. CDR3 bases read: TGTGCCAGCAGCAGCGGACAGGGCGTCACAGATACG.